The rows below give T cell receptor beta chains drawn from one sample of a study of blood T cells in healthy people across ages. Using its own MiXCR run on the 5' RACE reads, TCRdb lists one record per CDR3 protein. This sample carries around 780,000 distinct CDR3 sequences, about 26% of them seen once, and the ten largest clones take 3%. The sample also formed part of further work on T cells of mothers and their children.

Sequencing used blood. The receptors were gathered from a boy younger than 18 in good health. Both conserved end residues are part of each CDR3. A D gene is named only where the DNA matches it firmly. A clone size is listed for some rows: how often the clone was seen (once, few, many), or a class if it is expanded.

d_gene,j_gene,v_gene,abundance,CDR3aa,CDR3nt
TRBD2,TRBJ2-5,TRBV2,few,CASSELQGGETQYF,TGTGCCAGCAGTGAATTGCAGGGAGGGGAGACCCAGTACTTC
.,TRBJ2-7,TRBV4-1,.,CASSPRDKSYEQYF,TGCGCCAGCAGCCCCCGGGACAAATCCTACGAGCAGTACTTC
.,TRBJ2-1,TRBV30,few,CAWRGRSPSYNEQFF,TGTGCCTGGAGAGGGAGGTCCCCTTCCTACAATGAGCAGTTCTTC
.,TRBJ2-1,TRBV5-1,.,CASSYQGDNEQFF,TGCGCCAGCAGCTATCAGGGCGACAATGAGCAGTTCTTC
TRBD1,TRBJ1-1,TRBV7-3,.,CASSLGQEGLTNTEAFF,TGTGCCAGCAGCTTGGGACAGGAGGGTTTGACGAACACTGAAGCTTTCTTT
.,TRBJ1-2,TRBV12-3/TRBV12-4,few,CASQSGALNYGYTF,TGTGCCAGTCAGTCAGGGGCCCTTAACTATGGCTACACCTTC
TRBD2,TRBJ2-1,TRBV20-1,few,CSARGQGLAGTSSYNEQFF,TGCAGTGCTAGGGGTCAGGGACTAGCGGGGACTAGCTCCTACAATGAGCAGTTCTTC
.,TRBJ1-6,TRBV28,few,CASSFPGGGYSPLHF,TGTGCCAGCAGTTTCCCCGGGGGAGGCTATTCACCCCTCCACTTT
.,TRBJ2-6,TRBV6-2/TRBV6-3,.,CASRQGGFIGANVLTF,TGTGCCAGCAGACAGGGAGGCTTCATCGGGGCCAACGTCCTGACTTTC
TRBD2,TRBJ2-2,TRBV10-3,.,CAISGLAGNTGGLFF,TGTGCCATCAGCGGACTAGCGGGTAACACCGGGGGGCTGTTTTTT
.,TRBJ2-6,TRBV30,many,CAWSGGSGANVLTF,TGTGCCTGGAGTGGGGGCTCTGGGGCCAACGTCCTGACTTTC
TRBD1,TRBJ2-7,TRBV12-5,once,CASGLGSSWDRFPPGPYEQYF,TGTGCTAGTGGTTTGGGGTCCTCGTGGGACAGGTTTCCGCCGGGCCCATACGAGCAGTACTTC
.,TRBJ2-7,TRBV7-9,few,CASSSQGTYEQYF,TGTGCCAGCAGCTCTCAGGGGACCTACGAGCAGTACTTC
.,TRBJ2-5,TRBV7-2,.,CASSWSRGAEETQYF,TGTGCCAGCAGCTGGAGTAGGGGGGCCGAGGAGACCCAGTACTTC
.,TRBJ1-5,TRBV27,.,CASSSSGHPIENQPQHF,TGTGCCAGCAGTTCATCGGGACACCCCATCGAAAATCAGCCCCAGCATTTT
.,TRBJ2-1,TRBV24-1,few,CATSDSPQNNEQFF,TGTGCCACCAGTGATTCCCCCCAGAACAATGAGCAGTTCTTC
.,TRBJ1-1,TRBV6-2/TRBV6-3,.,CASIRSGARGAFF,TGTGCCAGCATTCGATCAGGGGCCCGTGGAGCTTTCTTT
TRBD1,TRBJ2-3,TRBV15,.,CATSRDVGTGPTDTQYF,TGTGCCACCAGCAGAGATGTCGGGACAGGGCCAACAGATACGCAGTATTTT
.,TRBJ1-2,TRBV29-1,few,CSVETERPGYTF,TGCAGCGTTGAAACAGAAAGACCTGGCTACACCTTC
TRBD1,TRBJ1-4,TRBV11-2,.,CASSPRRTGNEKLFF,TGTGCCAGCAGCCCGCGGCGGACAGGGAATGAAAAACTGTTTTTT
.,TRBJ2-3,TRBV12-3/TRBV12-4,.,CASRPPGARGTDTQYF,TGTGCCAGCAGGCCCCCAGGGGCTCGGGGCACAGATACGCAGTATTTT
TRBD1,TRBJ2-7,TRBV5-1,.,CASSPFGGQVDYEQYF,TGCGCCAGCAGCCCCTTTGGCGGACAGGTAGACTACGAGCAGTACTTC
TRBD2,TRBJ2-3,TRBV4-1,.,CASSPAGGPTDTQYF,TGCGCCAGCAGCCCTGCGGGGGGGCCCACAGATACGCAGTATTTT
TRBD2,TRBJ2-5,TRBV28,many,CASSPTSVQETQYF,TGTGCCAGCAGTCCAACTAGCGTACAAGAGACCCAGTACTTC
.,TRBJ1-6,TRBV5-5,few,CASSLYETARGVAPLHF,TGTGCCAGCAGCTTGTACGAGACTGCCAGAGGGGTTGCACCCCTCCACTTT